This T cell receptor (beta chain) is drawn from a study of T cells after yellow fever vaccination. Between the trimmed V and J ends, which lost 0 bases and 8 bases, there was a span of 10 bases. There are 14 residues in the CDR3. The germline V gene has CDR1 SEHNR and CDR2 FQNEAQ (reference sequence). This clonotype was found many times. TCRdb re-called the 5' RACE reads with MiXCR, one entry per CDR3 protein. The sample has fewer than 450,000 distinct CDR3 sequences, approximately 3.9% seen once. This sequence originates from a man aged 18 to 30 who received the YFV17D yellow fever vaccine. The V and J genes are TRBV7-9 and TRBJ1-4; no firm D call. The sequencing used PBMCs, collected 5 days after the yellow fever booster vaccination. The CDR3 reads CASSLAGGWEKLFF. The CDR3 DNA follows: TGTGCCAGCAGCTTAGCGGGCGGTTGGGAAAAACTGTTTTTT.